This T cell receptor beta chain was observed in a study of T cell responses to AZD1222 COVID-19 vaccine. The method was immunoSEQ multiplex PCR; TCRdb's version includes in-frame clones alone and lacks a portion of them. Of approximately 150,000 clones listed, 90% are singletons. The CDR3 is 13 residues long. V lost 4 bases and J 4 bases, leaving 6 bases between the germline ends. CDR1 and CDR2 from the germline V gene are SGHDT and YYEEEE. Concerning this clone: Its cognate antigen is unknown.

Findings and caveats of the study: Increased Spike-specific TCR breadth and depth were observed after two AZD1222 doses.

Specimen: peripheral blood, collected 28 days after the second AZD1222 dose. This chain links TRBV5-6 with TRBJ1-6, with D unclear. The clonotype originates from an adult who received the AZD1222 COVID-19 vaccine. The CDR3: CASSKRYNSPLHF. The CDR3 DNA sequence: TGTGCCAGCAGCAAGAGGTATAATTCACCCCTCCACTTT.